This TCR beta chain came from a study of blood T cell repertoires in COVID-19. Study-level information: Samples of COVID-19 (acute and convalescent) were obtained from the United States, Italy and Spain. The analysed material was cDNA or gDNA that came from T cells, B-cell-depleted T cells, or PBMCs.

Study members were between about 18 and 95 years old and lived in over 20 US regions. Donors in Cohort 3 who had recovered were those with two negative PCRs, healthcare professional clearance, or resolution of their symptoms. The CDR3 has 13 residues. CDR1 is MNHEY and CDR2 is SVGAGI in the germline V gene. V lost 8 bases, J lost 4 bases, and 5 bases stayed unmatched. Sequencing was performed with immunoSEQ multiplex PCR; in TCRdb, only in-frame clones are kept and a portion is missing. The table lists around 390,000 clones, 80% to 90% of them singletons. The sequenced sample was PBMCs or T cells enriched from blood (not recorded which). The source of this sequence is a woman between 45 and 60 years old who had recovered from COVID-19. The chain carries TRBV6-5 and TRBJ1-1; 9 bases fit TRBD1. As DNA, the CDR3 is TGTGCCAGCTATACAGGGGGCGGCACTGAAGCTTTCTTT. It specifies CASYTGGGTEAFF.